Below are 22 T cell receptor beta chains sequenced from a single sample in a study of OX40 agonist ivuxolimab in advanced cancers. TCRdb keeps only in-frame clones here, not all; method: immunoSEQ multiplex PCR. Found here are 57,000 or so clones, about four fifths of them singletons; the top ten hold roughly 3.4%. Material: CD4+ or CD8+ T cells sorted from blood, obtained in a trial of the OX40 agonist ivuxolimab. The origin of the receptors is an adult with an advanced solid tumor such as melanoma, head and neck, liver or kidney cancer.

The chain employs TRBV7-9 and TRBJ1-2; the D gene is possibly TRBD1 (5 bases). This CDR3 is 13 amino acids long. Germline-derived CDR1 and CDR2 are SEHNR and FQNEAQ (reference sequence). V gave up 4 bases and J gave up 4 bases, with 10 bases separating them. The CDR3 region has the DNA TGTGCCAGCAGCTCACGGGACTTCTATGGCTACACCTTC. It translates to CASSSRDFYGYTF. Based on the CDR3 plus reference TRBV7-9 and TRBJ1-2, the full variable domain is DTGVSQNPRHKITKRGQNVTFRCDPISEHNRLYWYRQTLGQGPEFLTYFQNEAQLEKSRLLSDRFSAERPKGSFSTLEIQRTEQGDSAMYLCASSSRDFYGYTFGSGTRLTVV.

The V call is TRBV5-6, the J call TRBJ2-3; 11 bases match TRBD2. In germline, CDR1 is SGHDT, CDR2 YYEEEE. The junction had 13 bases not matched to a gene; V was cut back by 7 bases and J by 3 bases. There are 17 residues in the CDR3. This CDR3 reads CASVGLAGGRATDTQYF. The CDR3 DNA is TGTGCCAGCGTTGGGCTAGCGGGGGGAAGGGCAACAGATACGCAGTATTTT.

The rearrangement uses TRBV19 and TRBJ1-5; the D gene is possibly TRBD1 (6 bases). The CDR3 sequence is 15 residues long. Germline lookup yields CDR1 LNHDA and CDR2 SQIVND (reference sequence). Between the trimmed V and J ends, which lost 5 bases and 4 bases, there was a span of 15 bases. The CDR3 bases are TGTGCCAGTAGTGTTTTGGACAGCGAAAATCAGCCCCAGCATTTT. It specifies CASSVLDSENQPQHF.

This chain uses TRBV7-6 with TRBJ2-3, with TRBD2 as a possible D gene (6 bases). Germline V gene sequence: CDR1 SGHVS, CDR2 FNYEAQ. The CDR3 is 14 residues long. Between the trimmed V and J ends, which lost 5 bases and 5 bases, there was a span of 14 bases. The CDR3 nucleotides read TGTGCCAGCAGCCGAGTCCAGGGAGGAGATACGCAGTATTTT. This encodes CASSRVQGGDTQYF.

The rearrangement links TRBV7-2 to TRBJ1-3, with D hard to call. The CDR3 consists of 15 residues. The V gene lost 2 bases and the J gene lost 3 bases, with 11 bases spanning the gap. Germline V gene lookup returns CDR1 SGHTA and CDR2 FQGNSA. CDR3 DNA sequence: TGTGCCAGCAGCTTATACCAAAATCTTGGAAACACCATATATTTT. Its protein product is CASSLYQNLGNTIYF.

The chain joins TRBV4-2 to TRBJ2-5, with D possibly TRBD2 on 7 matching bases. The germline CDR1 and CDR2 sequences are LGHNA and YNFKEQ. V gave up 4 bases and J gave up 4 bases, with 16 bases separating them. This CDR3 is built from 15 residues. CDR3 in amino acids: CASSPGIRGGETQYF. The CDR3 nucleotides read TGTGCCAGCAGCCCAGGCATTAGGGGGGGAGAGACCCAGTACTTC.

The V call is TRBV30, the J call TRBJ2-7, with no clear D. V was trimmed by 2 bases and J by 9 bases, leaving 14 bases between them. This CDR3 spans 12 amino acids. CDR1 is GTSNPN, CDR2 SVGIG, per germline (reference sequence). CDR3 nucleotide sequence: TGTGCCTGGAGTTCCCCCACTACTTGGCAGTACTTC. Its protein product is CAWSSPTTWQYF.

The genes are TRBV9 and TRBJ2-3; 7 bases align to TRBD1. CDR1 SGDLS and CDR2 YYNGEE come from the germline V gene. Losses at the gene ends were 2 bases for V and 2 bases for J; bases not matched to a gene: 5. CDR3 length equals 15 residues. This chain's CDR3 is CASSVGTDYTDTQYF. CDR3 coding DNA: TGTGCCAGCAGCGTCGGGACAGATTACACAGATACGCAGTATTTT.

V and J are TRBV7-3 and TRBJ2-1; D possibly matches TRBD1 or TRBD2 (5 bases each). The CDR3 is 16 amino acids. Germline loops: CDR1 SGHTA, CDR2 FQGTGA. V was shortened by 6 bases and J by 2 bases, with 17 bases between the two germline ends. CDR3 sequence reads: CASRPQRGRAYNEQFF. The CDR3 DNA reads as TGTGCCAGCAGGCCACAGAGGGGCCGCGCCTACAATGAGCAGTTCTTC.

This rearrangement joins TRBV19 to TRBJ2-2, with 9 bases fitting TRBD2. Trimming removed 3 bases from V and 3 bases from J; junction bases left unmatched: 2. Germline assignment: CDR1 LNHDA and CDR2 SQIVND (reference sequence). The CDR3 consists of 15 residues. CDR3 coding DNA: TGTGCCAGTAGTATGGGGACTAGCTACACCGGGGAGCTGTTTTTT. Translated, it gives CASSMGTSYTGELFF.

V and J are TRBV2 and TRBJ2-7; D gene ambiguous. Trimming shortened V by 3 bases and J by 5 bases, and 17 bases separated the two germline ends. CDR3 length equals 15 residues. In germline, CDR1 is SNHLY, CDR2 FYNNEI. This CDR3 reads CASSEDGPPSHEQYF. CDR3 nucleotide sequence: TGTGCCAGCAGTGAGGATGGACCACCTTCCCACGAGCAGTACTTC.

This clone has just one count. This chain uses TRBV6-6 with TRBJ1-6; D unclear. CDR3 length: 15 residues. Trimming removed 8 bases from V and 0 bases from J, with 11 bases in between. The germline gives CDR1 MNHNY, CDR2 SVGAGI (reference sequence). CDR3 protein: CASGDLGSYNSPLHF. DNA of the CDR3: TGTGCCAGCGGAGACCTTGGCTCCTATAATTCACCCCTCCACTTT.

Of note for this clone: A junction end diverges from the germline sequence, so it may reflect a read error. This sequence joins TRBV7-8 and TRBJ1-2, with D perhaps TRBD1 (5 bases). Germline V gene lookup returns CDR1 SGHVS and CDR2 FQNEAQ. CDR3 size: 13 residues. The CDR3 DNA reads TGTGCCAGCGCATGGGGGGGTAGGGATGGCTACAACTTC. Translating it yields CASAWGGRDGYNF.

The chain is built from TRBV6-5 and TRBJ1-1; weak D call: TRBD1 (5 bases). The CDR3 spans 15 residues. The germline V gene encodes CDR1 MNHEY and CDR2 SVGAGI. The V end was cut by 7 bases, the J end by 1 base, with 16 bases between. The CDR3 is CASISSADRNTEAFF. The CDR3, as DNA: TGTGCCAGCATCTCCTCAGCCGACAGGAACACTGAAGCTTTCTTT.

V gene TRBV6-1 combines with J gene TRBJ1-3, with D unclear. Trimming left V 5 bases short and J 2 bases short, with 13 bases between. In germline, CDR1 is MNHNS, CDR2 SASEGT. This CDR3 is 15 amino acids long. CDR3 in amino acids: CASSRKGSAGNTIYF. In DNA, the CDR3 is TGTGCCAGCAGTAGAAAAGGGTCCGCTGGAAACACCATATATTTT.

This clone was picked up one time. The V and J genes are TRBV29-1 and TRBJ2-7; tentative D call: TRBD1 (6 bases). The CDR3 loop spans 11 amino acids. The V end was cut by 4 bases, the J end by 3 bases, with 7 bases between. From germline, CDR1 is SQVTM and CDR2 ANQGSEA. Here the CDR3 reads CSVGGGYEQYF. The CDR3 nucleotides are TGCAGCGTTGGAGGGGGCTACGAGCAGTACTTC.

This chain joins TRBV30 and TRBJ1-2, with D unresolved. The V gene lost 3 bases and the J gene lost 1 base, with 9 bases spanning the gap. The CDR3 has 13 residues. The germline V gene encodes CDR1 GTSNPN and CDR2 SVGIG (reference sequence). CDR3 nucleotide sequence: TGTGCCTGGAGCGGAGGGAGTAACTATGGCTACACCTTC. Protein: CAWSGGSNYGYTF.

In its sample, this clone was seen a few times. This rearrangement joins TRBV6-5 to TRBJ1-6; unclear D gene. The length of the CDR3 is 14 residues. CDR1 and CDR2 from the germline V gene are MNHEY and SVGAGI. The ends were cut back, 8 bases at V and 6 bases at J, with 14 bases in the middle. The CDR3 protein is CASEVGRLNSPLHF. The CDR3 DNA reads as TGTGCCAGCGAGGTGGGCAGGCTTAATTCACCCCTCCACTTT.

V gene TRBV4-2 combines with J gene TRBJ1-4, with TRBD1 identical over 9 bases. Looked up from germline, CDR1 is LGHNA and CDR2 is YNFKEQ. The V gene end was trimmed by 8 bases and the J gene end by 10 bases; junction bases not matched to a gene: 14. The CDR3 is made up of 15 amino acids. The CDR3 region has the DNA TGTGCCAGCGCCAAAGCCCCGGGACAGGGAGGAAAACTGTTTTTT. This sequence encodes CASAKAPGQGGKLFF.

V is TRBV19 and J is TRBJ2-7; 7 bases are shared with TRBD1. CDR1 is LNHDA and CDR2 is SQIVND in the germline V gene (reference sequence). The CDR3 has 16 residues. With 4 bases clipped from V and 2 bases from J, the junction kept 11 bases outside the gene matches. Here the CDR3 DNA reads TGTGCCAGTAGTAAAAAGGGGGACAGCTCTGCCTACGAGCAGTACTTC. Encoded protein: CASSKKGDSSAYEQYF.

The CDR3 protein is CASSPSTLPEAFF. The CDR3, as DNA: TGTGCCAGCAGCCCTTCGACTCTCCCTGAAGCTTTCTTT. The chain joins TRBV7-9 to TRBJ1-1; D uncertain. The length of the CDR3 is 13 residues. The V end was cut by 5 bases, the J end by 6 bases, with 13 bases between. CDR1 SEHNR and CDR2 FQNEAQ come from the germline V gene (reference sequence).

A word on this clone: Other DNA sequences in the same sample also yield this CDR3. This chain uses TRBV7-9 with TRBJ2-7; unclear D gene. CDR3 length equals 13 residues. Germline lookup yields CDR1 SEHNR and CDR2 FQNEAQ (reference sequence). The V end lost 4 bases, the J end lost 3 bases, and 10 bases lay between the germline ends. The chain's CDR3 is CASSSGQSYEQYF. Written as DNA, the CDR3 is TGTGCCAGCAGCTCTGGCCAGAGCTACGAGCAGTACTTC.